This entry features one T cell receptor beta chain sequence. The antigen remains undetermined. The sample comes from a study of CD8 T cells in Susac syndrome. Points from the study as a whole: The study conceded that its TCR sequencing and HLA analysis involved relatively few individuals.

The patients who served as multiple sclerosis controls were treatment-naive and had stable or active relapsing-remitting disease that fulfilled the revised McDonald criteria. V shed 8 bases and J shed 6 bases, with 17 bases lying between them. From germline, CDR1 is SQVTM and CDR2 ANQGSEA. The CDR3 sequence is 13 residues long. Reverse transcription of about 0.45 to 1 ug RNA was performed with random hexamers. TCR beta CDR3 was amplified by immunoSEQ multiplex PCR. This amplification extended across 54 Vbeta and 13 Jbeta segments. MiXCR was run by TCRdb on the immunoSEQ multiplex PCR reads, yielding one entry per CDR3 protein. The data show about 150,000 distinct CDR3 sequences, roughly 95% seen once.

This receptor was identified in a human donor with multiple sclerosis. The specimen was CD8+ T cells from PBMCs. This chain uses TRBV29-1 with TRBJ1-5, with D possibly matching TRBD1 (6 bases). For the CDR3, the DNA is TGCAGCTACACCTCGGGGGCTCGTCAGCCCCAGCATTTT. This gives the protein CSYTSGARQPQHF.